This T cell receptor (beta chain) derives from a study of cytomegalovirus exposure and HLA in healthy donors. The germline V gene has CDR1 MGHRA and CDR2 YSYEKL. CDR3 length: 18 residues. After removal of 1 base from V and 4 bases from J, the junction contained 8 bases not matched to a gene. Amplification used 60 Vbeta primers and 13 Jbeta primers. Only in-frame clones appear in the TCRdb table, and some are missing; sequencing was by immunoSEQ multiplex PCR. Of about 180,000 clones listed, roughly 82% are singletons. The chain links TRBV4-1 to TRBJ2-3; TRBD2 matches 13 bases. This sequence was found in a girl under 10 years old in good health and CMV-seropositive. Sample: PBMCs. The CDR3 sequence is CASSQGTSGGASSDTQYF. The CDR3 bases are TGCGCCAGCAGCCAAGGAACTAGCGGGGGGGCCTCTTCAGATACGCAGTATTTT.